These 3 T cell receptor beta chains originate from one sample sequenced in a study of blood T cell repertoires in COVID-19. The repertoire was sequenced with immunoSEQ multiplex PCR; TCRdb's copy has only in-frame clones and lacks some. The sample has fewer than 45,000 clones; more than 85% are singletons. Material for sequencing was peripheral blood. The receptors were sampled from a man in his fifties or sixties with active or convalescent COVID-19.

This sequence joins TRBV15 and TRBJ1-1; D is possibly TRBD1 (5 bases). This CDR3 spans 15 amino acids. The V end was cut by 1 base, the J end by 3 bases, with 12 bases between. Germline lookup yields CDR1 LNHNV and CDR2 YYDKDF (reference sequence). The CDR3 sequence: CATSRVGRVDTEAFF. CDR3 sequence (DNA): TGTGCCACCAGCAGAGTGGGCAGGGTGGACACTGAAGCTTTCTTT.

V usage is TRBV25-1 and J usage is TRBJ2-3, with 7 bases that match TRBD2. Germline V gene data show CDR1 as MGHDK and CDR2 as SYGVNS. The CDR3 has 14 amino acids. Trimming removed 2 bases from V and 6 bases from J; junction bases left unmatched: 5. The CDR3 DNA sequence: TGTGCCAGCAGTGAACCGGGGGGACTTGATACGCAGTATTTT. It codes for CASSEPGGLDTQYF.

This clone has just one count. The chain carries TRBV5-1 and TRBJ2-5; D is perhaps TRBD2 (6 bases). Germline values: CDR1 SGHRS, CDR2 YFSETQ. V was trimmed by 0 bases and J by 4 bases, leaving 10 bases between them. CDR3 length: 14 residues. The CDR3 protein is CASSLVGGGETQYF. CDR3 DNA: TGCGCCAGCAGCTTGGTCGGGGGAGGAGAGACCCAGTACTTC.